The rows below give T cell receptor beta chains drawn from one sample of a study of blood T cell repertoires in COVID-19. Using immunoSEQ multiplex PCR, the repertoire was profiled, and TCRdb retains in-frame clones only, with some absent. Here the sample spans under 200,000 clones, roughly 84% being singletons. The sequenced material came from peripheral blood. The receptor set was obtained from a woman in her sixties with acute or convalescent COVID-19. Each CDR3 is given with its conserved first and last residue. The D gene is left open where the match is weak. Clone size is shown for a subset of rows, as once, few, many or a class of expanded clone.

clone size: .
J gene: TRBJ1-4
V gene: TRBV7-9
CDR3 length: 16
D gene: .
CDR3 DNA: TGTGCCAGCAGCCCCCGGGGTGGGGACTTAGAAGAAAAACTGTTTTTT
CDR3 protein: CASSPRGGDLEEKLFF

clone size: .
J gene: TRBJ1-3
V gene: TRBV5-1
CDR3 length: 16
D gene: TRBD1
CDR3 DNA: TGCGCCAGCAGCTTGGAGACAGGGGGCTCTGGAAACACCATATATTTT
CDR3 protein: CASSLETGGSGNTIYF

clone size: .
J gene: TRBJ1-2
V gene: TRBV27
CDR3 length: 14
D gene: .
CDR3 DNA: TGTGCCAGCAGGCCCCGGACAATTAACTATGGCTACACCTTC
CDR3 protein: CASRPRTINYGYTF

clone size: .
J gene: TRBJ1-1
V gene: TRBV27
CDR3 length: 14
D gene: .
CDR3 DNA: TGTGCCAGCAGTTTTGAAGGGAGGAGGACTGAAGCTTTCTTT
CDR3 protein: CASSFEGRRTEAFF

clone size: .
J gene: TRBJ2-7
V gene: TRBV9
CDR3 length: 15
D gene: TRBD1
CDR3 DNA: TGTGCCAGCAGTGGAACCCGGGACAGGGAGGGCGAGCAGTACTTC
CDR3 protein: CASSGTRDREGEQYF

clone size: once
J gene: TRBJ1-2
V gene: TRBV4-3
CDR3 length: 15
D gene: .
CDR3 DNA: TGCGCCAGCAGCCCCGGAAATGACGGAGACTATGGCTACACCTTC
CDR3 protein: CASSPGNDGDYGYTF

clone size: .
J gene: TRBJ2-3
V gene: TRBV18
CDR3 length: 13
D gene: .
CDR3 DNA: TGTGCCAGCTCACCGGGGGGGCGAGATACGCAGTATTTT
CDR3 protein: CASSPGGRDTQYF

clone size: .
J gene: TRBJ1-2
V gene: TRBV5-4
CDR3 length: 13
D gene: TRBD1
CDR3 DNA: TGTGCCAGCAGCTTTGGACAGGGGACTGGCTACACCTTC
CDR3 protein: CASSFGQGTGYTF

clone size: .
J gene: TRBJ2-7
V gene: TRBV12-3/TRBV12-4
CDR3 length: 13
D gene: TRBD1
CDR3 DNA: TGTGCCAGCAGTTTAGTCAGGGGGTACGAGCAGTACTTC
CDR3 protein: CASSLVRGYEQYF

clone size: .
J gene: TRBJ1-2
V gene: TRBV11-2
CDR3 length: 14
D gene: TRBD1
CDR3 DNA: TGTGCCAGCAGCGGAAACAGGGGGCGCGGGGGCTACACCTTC
CDR3 protein: CASSGNRGRGGYTF

clone size: .
J gene: TRBJ2-6
V gene: TRBV13
CDR3 length: 17
D gene: .
CDR3 DNA: TGTGCCAGCAGCTTACAGGGGATGATCTCTGGGGCCAACGTCCTGACTTTC
CDR3 protein: CASSLQGMISGANVLTF

clone size: many
J gene: TRBJ2-7
V gene: TRBV15
CDR3 length: 14
D gene: .
CDR3 DNA: TGTGCCACCAGTCAATTGGGGGGAATCTACGAGCAGTACTTC
CDR3 protein: CATSQLGGIYEQYF

clone size: few
J gene: TRBJ2-4
V gene: TRBV12-3/TRBV12-4
CDR3 length: 13
D gene: .
CDR3 DNA: TGTGCCAGCAGTTGGGGGGAGAAAAACATTCAGTACTTC
CDR3 protein: CASSWGEKNIQYF

clone size: .
J gene: TRBJ2-4
V gene: TRBV19
CDR3 length: 13
D gene: TRBD1
CDR3 DNA: TGTGCCAGTCAAAGGACAGGGGCTAACATTCAGTACTTC
CDR3 protein: CASQRTGANIQYF

clone size: .
J gene: TRBJ2-3
V gene: TRBV4-2
CDR3 length: 13
D gene: .
CDR3 DNA: TGTGCCAGCAGCCAAGGAAGTGCGGATACGCAGTATTTT
CDR3 protein: CASSQGSADTQYF

clone size: .
J gene: TRBJ2-2
V gene: TRBV19
CDR3 length: 15
D gene: .
CDR3 DNA: TGTGCCAGTAGTATAGAAGGCCGGCGGACCGGGGAGCTGTTTTTT
CDR3 protein: CASSIEGRRTGELFF

clone size: many
J gene: TRBJ2-5
V gene: TRBV6-5
CDR3 length: 14
D gene: .
CDR3 DNA: TGTGCCAGCAGTCCAAGGAGATTACAAGAGACCCAGTACTTC
CDR3 protein: CASSPRRLQETQYF

clone size: .
J gene: TRBJ1-2
V gene: TRBV6-5
CDR3 length: 15
D gene: TRBD1
CDR3 DNA: TGTGCCAGCAGTTACGATGGGACAGGGGGGTATGGCTACACCTTC
CDR3 protein: CASSYDGTGGYGYTF

clone size: .
J gene: TRBJ2-6
V gene: TRBV19
CDR3 length: 16
D gene: TRBD1
CDR3 DNA: TGTGCCAGTAGTCTCACAGGGGGCGCTGGGGCCAACGTCCTGACTTTC
CDR3 protein: CASSLTGGAGANVLTF

clone size: .
J gene: TRBJ2-7
V gene: TRBV2
CDR3 length: 13
D gene: TRBD1
CDR3 DNA: TGTGCCAGTTGGACAGGGGCCTCCTACGAGCAGTACTTC
CDR3 protein: CASWTGASYEQYF

clone size: .
J gene: TRBJ2-7
V gene: TRBV12-5
CDR3 length: 15
D gene: .
CDR3 DNA: TGTGCTAGTGGTTTGCCCACGCTTCTCGGCTACGAGCAGTACTTC
CDR3 protein: CASGLPTLLGYEQYF

clone size: .
J gene: TRBJ1-1
V gene: TRBV27
CDR3 length: 14
D gene: TRBD1
CDR3 DNA: TGTGCCAGCAGTTTAGGGACAGGGAACACTGAAGCTTTCTTT
CDR3 protein: CASSLGTGNTEAFF

clone size: .
J gene: TRBJ1-6
V gene: TRBV5-1
CDR3 length: 17
D gene: TRBD1
CDR3 DNA: TGCGCCAGCAGCTTGTTGGGACAGGTTATTAATAATTCACCCCTCCACTTT
CDR3 protein: CASSLLGQVINNSPLHF